This T cell receptor beta chain was recovered during a study of T-cell memory formation after mild COVID-19. Study background: TCR clusters mostly belonged to single donors.

This clonotype has just a few counts. Its antigen is as yet unknown. One entry per CDR3 protein, called by TCRdb with MiXCR from the 5' RACE reads. The table has under 450,000 distinct CDR3 sequences, 20% to 30% seen once. Study-wide results and limits: Several responding clones turned up in pre-infection memory, indicating that cross-reactive memory may have taken part. Contracting CD4+ clones sat mainly in CM and EM; CD8+ in EMRA. CD4+ bias marked clones expanding day 15 to 37, unlike balanced contracting clones.

Germline trimming cut 0 bases from V and 1 base from J; bases unmatched to any gene: 7. Germline CDR1 and CDR2: SGHVS and FNYEAQ. CDR3 length equals 19 residues. The sequence was obtained from an adult woman who had mild COVID-19 (a few samples of this study predate the infection). Cell type and time point are not known. This sequence joins TRBV7-6 and TRBJ2-3; 13 nucleotides line up with TRBD2. The specimen was PBMCs or a T cell subset sorted from them (not recorded which). The CDR3 DNA sequence: TGTGCCAGCAGCTTAGCTCCACTAGCGGGGGGGCTTCGCACAGATACGCAGTATTTT. Residues: CASSLAPLAGGLRTDTQYF.